These T cell receptor beta chains were read from a single sample in a study of memory CD4+ T cells and cytomegalovirus serostatus. TCRdb's copy holds only in-frame clones and misses some; the assay was immunoSEQ multiplex PCR. The sample yields 25,000 to 30,000 clones, around 72% seen once. Sample: memory CD4+ T cells from blood. The receptors originated from an adult in good health and CMV-seronegative. Both conserved end residues are part of each CDR3. Fields, in order: clone size, J gene, D gene, V gene, CDR3 length, CDR3 DNA, CDR3 protein. A D gene is named only where the DNA matches it firmly. The listing skips clone size in some rows; elsewhere it reads once, few, many or a size class.

size: NA
J: TRBJ1-1
D: NA
V: TRBV18
length: 13
DNA: TGTGCCAGCTCACCTCGGTTGAACACTGAAGCTTTCTTT
CDR3: CASSPRLNTEAFF

size: NA
J: TRBJ2-4
D: NA
V: TRBV5-4
length: 15
DNA: TGTGCCAGCAGCTTGAGCGATGACCCGAAAAACATTCAGTACTTC
CDR3: CASSLSDDPKNIQYF

size: NA
J: TRBJ2-3
D: TRBD2
V: TRBV10-2
length: 14
DNA: TGCGCCAGCAGGACTAGCGGGGGATCACAGACGCAGTATTTT
CDR3: CASRTSGGSQTQYF

size: once
J: TRBJ2-6
D: NA
V: TRBV13
length: 14
DNA: TGTGCCAGCAGCTTACGCTCTGGGGCCAACGTCCTGACTTTC
CDR3: CASSLRSGANVLTF

size: NA
J: TRBJ1-1
D: NA
V: TRBV7-2
length: 14
DNA: TGTGCCAGCAGCTTCGGCAGGGCGTCCACTGAAGCTTTCTTT
CDR3: CASSFGRASTEAFF

size: NA
J: TRBJ2-3
D: TRBD2
V: TRBV28
length: 15
DNA: TGTGCCAGCAGTTTATTAGCGGGGGGCCGAGAACGGCAGTATTTT
CDR3: CASSLLAGGRERQYF

size: NA
J: TRBJ2-3
D: NA
V: TRBV7-3
length: 15
DNA: TGTGCCAGCAGCTCGGCAGGGTCTCGTGCAGATACGCAGTATTTT
CDR3: CASSSAGSRADTQYF

size: few
J: TRBJ1-6
D: NA
V: TRBV6-1
length: 15
DNA: TGTGCCAGCAGTGAACACCCAGGGACTGGGTCACCCCTCCACTTT
CDR3: CASSEHPGTGSPLHF

size: once
J: TRBJ1-1
D: NA
V: TRBV10-3
length: 13
DNA: TGTGCCATCAGTGAGTCGAACGGGAGGAGGGCTTTCTTT
CDR3: CAISESNGRRAFF

size: NA
J: TRBJ2-2
D: NA
V: TRBV19
length: 16
DNA: TGTGCCAGTCGACGGGGGGCCGCTACGAACACCGGGGAGCTGTTTTTT
CDR3: CASRRGAATNTGELFF

size: NA
J: TRBJ2-2
D: TRBD2
V: TRBV19
length: 15
DNA: TGTGCCAGTAGTATGATTAGCGGGGTTAGCGGGGAGCTGTTTTTT
CDR3: CASSMISGVSGELFF

size: NA
J: TRBJ2-3
D: TRBD2
V: TRBV7-6
length: 15
DNA: TGTGCCAGCAGCTTACGCGGGGGGGAGACAGATACGCAGTATTTT
CDR3: CASSLRGGETDTQYF

size: NA
J: TRBJ1-2
D: TRBD1
V: TRBV27
length: 15
DNA: TGTGCCAGCAGTTGGTCAGGGGGGGACGGCGATGGCTACACCTTC
CDR3: CASSWSGGDGDGYTF

size: NA
J: TRBJ2-5
D: NA
V: TRBV6-1
length: 15
DNA: TGTGCCAGCATGGGAAGGAGGGGGAGTCGAGAGACCCAGTACTTC
CDR3: CASMGRRGSRETQYF

size: NA
J: TRBJ2-4
D: TRBD2
V: TRBV28
length: 19
DNA: TGTGCCAGCAGTATACGGACTAGCGGGGGGTATCTAGCCAAAAACATTCAGTACTTC
CDR3: CASSIRTSGGYLAKNIQYF

size: NA
J: TRBJ2-7
D: NA
V: TRBV30
length: 16
DNA: TGTGCCTGGAGTGCCGGTGCCGACAGGTACTCCTACGAGCAGTACTTC
CDR3: CAWSAGADRYSYEQYF

size: few
J: TRBJ2-5
D: TRBD1
V: TRBV5-6
length: 16
DNA: TGTGCCAGCAGCTCCGGGCAGGGGGCGTTTGGAGAGACCCAGTACTTC
CDR3: CASSSGQGAFGETQYF

size: NA
J: TRBJ2-2
D: NA
V: TRBV5-1
length: 17
DNA: TGCGCCAGCAGCTTGTCCCCGCTGACAGCAAACACCGGGGAGCTGTTTTTT
CDR3: CASSLSPLTANTGELFF

size: NA
J: TRBJ1-2
D: TRBD1
V: TRBV2
length: 12
DNA: TGTGCCAGCAGTGGACAGGGCGGTGGCTACACCTTC
CDR3: CASSGQGGGYTF

size: NA
J: TRBJ1-2
D: NA
V: TRBV6-5
length: 13
DNA: TGTGCCAGCAGTTCAGGGGCCCACTATGGCTACACCTTC
CDR3: CASSSGAHYGYTF

size: NA
J: TRBJ1-4
D: NA
V: TRBV9
length: 14
DNA: TGTGCCAGCAGCGTAGGGGTGACTAATGAAAAACTGTTTTTT
CDR3: CASSVGVTNEKLFF

size: NA
J: TRBJ1-2
D: NA
V: TRBV6-1
length: 11
DNA: TGTGCCAGCAATGCAGGTTATGGCTACACCTTC
CDR3: CASNAGYGYTF

size: NA
J: TRBJ2-7
D: NA
V: TRBV11-2
length: 15
DNA: TGTGCCAGCAGCGGCCGGGACCTTAGCTCCTACGAGCAGTACTTC
CDR3: CASSGRDLSSYEQYF

size: NA
J: TRBJ1-6
D: NA
V: TRBV5-6
length: 12
DNA: TGTGCCAGCAGACATAATAATTCACCCCTCCACTTT
CDR3: CASRHNNSPLHF

size: NA
J: TRBJ2-3
D: TRBD2
V: TRBV11-2
length: 15
DNA: TGTGCCAGCAGCTTATCGGGGGGGGCTACAGATACGCAGTATTTT
CDR3: CASSLSGGATDTQYF

size: NA
J: TRBJ2-3
D: NA
V: TRBV7-6
length: 18
DNA: TGTGCCAGCAGCTTAGTTGACGGGGGTAGCACTAGCACAGATACGCAGTATTTT
CDR3: CASSLVDGGSTSTDTQYF

size: few
J: TRBJ1-1
D: NA
V: TRBV6-5
length: 13
DNA: TGTGCCAGCAGTTACTGGACGAACACTGAAGCTTTCTTT
CDR3: CASSYWTNTEAFF

size: NA
J: TRBJ2-2
D: NA
V: TRBV5-1
length: 13
DNA: TGCGCCAGCAGCCTACACCGGACCGGGGAGCTGTTTTTT
CDR3: CASSLHRTGELFF

size: NA
J: TRBJ2-7
D: TRBD1
V: TRBV5-1
length: 15
DNA: TGCGCCAGCAGCTCGTCCGGGACAGGTACCTACGAGCAGTACTTC
CDR3: CASSSSGTGTYEQYF

size: few
J: TRBJ2-2
D: NA
V: TRBV5-1
length: 16
DNA: TGCGCCAGCAGCTGGCCAGGGGCCGCGAACACCGGGGAGCTGTTTTTT
CDR3: CASSWPGAANTGELFF

size: NA
J: TRBJ1-2
D: TRBD1
V: TRBV30
length: 13
DNA: TGTGCCTGGAGCCTGGGACAGGGCTATGGCTACACCTTC
CDR3: CAWSLGQGYGYTF

size: NA
J: TRBJ1-1
D: NA
V: TRBV30
length: 13
DNA: TGTGCCTGGAGTGCCCGGGTGAACACTGAAGCTTTCTTT
CDR3: CAWSARVNTEAFF

size: NA
J: TRBJ1-1
D: TRBD1
V: TRBV9
length: 15
DNA: TGTGCCAGCAGCGCAGGGGGCGGGAGGGACACTGAAGCTTTCTTT
CDR3: CASSAGGGRDTEAFF

size: NA
J: TRBJ1-5
D: NA
V: TRBV28
length: 12
DNA: TGTGCCAGCGGGGGGAGCAATCAGCCCCAGCATTTT
CDR3: CASGGSNQPQHF

size: NA
J: TRBJ1-1
D: NA
V: TRBV5-4
length: 13
DNA: TGTGCCAGCAGAAGCAAGGGGGGGGAGGAAGCTTTCTTT
CDR3: CASRSKGGEEAFF

size: few
J: TRBJ1-6
D: TRBD1
V: TRBV14
length: 14
DNA: TGTGCCAGCAGCCGGGACAGGGGGAATTCACCCCTCCACTTT
CDR3: CASSRDRGNSPLHF

size: NA
J: TRBJ2-5
D: NA
V: TRBV7-2
length: 16
DNA: TGTGCCAGCAGCACCCACGGCGGGTTAAAAGAAGAGACCCAGTACTTC
CDR3: CASSTHGGLKEETQYF

size: NA
J: TRBJ2-4
D: NA
V: TRBV14
length: 15
DNA: TGTGCCAGCAGTCTTAGAGGGACAAGAGGGAACATTCAGTACTTC
CDR3: CASSLRGTRGNIQYF

size: once
J: TRBJ2-7
D: NA
V: TRBV2
length: 14
DNA: TGTGCCAGCAGCCCCCAACAGGTGCCCTACGAGCAGTACTTC
CDR3: CASSPQQVPYEQYF

size: once
J: TRBJ2-2
D: NA
V: TRBV7-2
length: 15
DNA: TGTGCCAGCAGCAGGGGTCCTGCGAACACCGGGGAGCTGTTTTTT
CDR3: CASSRGPANTGELFF

size: NA
J: TRBJ2-1
D: TRBD2
V: TRBV6-6
length: 15
DNA: TGTGCCAGCAGTAAACTAGCGGGGGCCGGCAATGAGCAGTTCTTC
CDR3: CASSKLAGAGNEQFF

size: NA
J: TRBJ2-7
D: NA
V: TRBV7-3
length: 20
DNA: TGTGCCAGCAGCTTAGCCCGTCGGTCCCAAGACAGGACGGACCCCTACGAGCAGTACTTC
CDR3: CASSLARRSQDRTDPYEQYF

size: once
J: TRBJ2-7
D: NA
V: TRBV7-8
length: 11
DNA: TGTGCCAGCAGCTACCACTACGAGCAGTACTTC
CDR3: CASSYHYEQYF

size: NA
J: TRBJ1-1
D: NA
V: TRBV28
length: 13
DNA: TGTGCCAGCAGTTTAGTCCTGAACACTGAAGCTTTCTTT
CDR3: CASSLVLNTEAFF

size: NA
J: TRBJ1-4
D: NA
V: TRBV5-4
length: 15
DNA: TGTGCCAGCAGCGAGAAACAGGGAACTAATGAAAAACTGTTTTTT
CDR3: CASSEKQGTNEKLFF

size: NA
J: TRBJ1-4
D: NA
V: TRBV29-1
length: 12
DNA: TGCAGCGTTGCCGGGGGGGCTGAAAAACTGTTTTTT
CDR3: CSVAGGAEKLFF

size: NA
J: TRBJ2-7
D: NA
V: TRBV7-2
length: 13
DNA: TGTGCCAGCAGCCTCTGGCCTCGAGGGGAGCAGTACTTC
CDR3: CASSLWPRGEQYF

size: NA
J: TRBJ1-1
D: NA
V: TRBV27
length: 13
DNA: TGTGCCAGCAGTTTCTCGGTGAACACTGAAGCTTTCTTT
CDR3: CASSFSVNTEAFF

size: NA
J: TRBJ1-1
D: NA
V: TRBV27
length: 18
DNA: TGTGCCAGCAGTTTTTGGCCCATACGGGAGGCAGTTAAAATTGAAGCTTTCTTT
CDR3: CASSFWPIREAVKIEAFF